The rows below give T cell receptor beta chains drawn from one sample of a study of response to subunit inactivated influenza vaccine. TCRdb recomputed calls from the RT-PCR reads with MiXCR, one row per CDR3 protein. This table holds some 500,000 distinct CDR3 sequences, approximately 15% found once. Sequenced material: CD4+ T cells sorted from PBMCs, taken 23 to 25 months after vaccination. The receptor source for this set is a man aged 50-75 years who received an inactivated influenza vaccine. Both conserved end residues are part of each CDR3. D genes are given only for firm matches. Clone size, where shown, is once, few, many, or a class for clones that have expanded.

D gene	clone size	V gene	J gene	CDR3 protein	CDR3 DNA
-	many	TRBV10-3	TRBJ1-2	CAISESNMVGYTF	TGTGCCATCAGTGAGTCGAATATGGTTGGCTACACCTTC
-	-	TRBV30	TRBJ2-2	CAWSAAPQNTGELFF	TGTGCCTGGAGTGCGGCTCCCCAAAACACCGGGGAGCTGTTTTTT
-	-	TRBV27	TRBJ2-1	CASTLGRRVFNEQFF	TGTGCCAGCACCCTGGGACGGAGGGTCTTCAATGAGCAGTTCTTC
TRBD1	few	TRBV20-1	TRBJ2-5	CSARPQGRETQYF	TGCAGTGCTAGACCACAGGGGCGAGAGACCCAGTACTTC
-	many	TRBV12-3/TRBV12-4	TRBJ2-7	CASRNVGSSYEQYF	TGTGCCAGCAGGAATGTCGGGAGCTCCTACGAGCAGTACTTC
TRBD2	-	TRBV20-1	TRBJ2-7	CSAGTFDGTSGTYEQYF	TGCAGTGCTGGCACCTTCGACGGGACTAGCGGGACCTACGAGCAGTACTTC
TRBD1	-	TRBV5-1	TRBJ1-1	CASSLGGTGGPYTEAFF	TGCGCCAGCAGCTTGGGCGGGACAGGGGGCCCCTACACTGAAGCTTTCTTT
TRBD1	-	TRBV20-1	TRBJ1-6	CSAQQGGPLHF	TGCAGTGCTCAACAGGGGGGTCCCCTCCACTTT
-	-	TRBV20-1	TRBJ2-5	CTARSQETQYF	TGCACCGCCCGGAGCCAAGAGACCCAGTACTTC
-	-	TRBV11-3	TRBJ1-1	CASSGGGREAFF	TGTGCCAGCAGCGGGGGCGGCAGAGAAGCTTTCTTT
TRBD1	-	TRBV10-3	TRBJ2-3	CAISDRDRGDTQYF	TGTGCCATCAGCGACCGGGACAGGGGTGATACGCAGTATTTT
-	-	TRBV20-1	TRBJ2-7	CSAGGGVRYEQYF	TGCAGTGCCGGCGGAGGGGTGAGGTACGAGCAGTACTTC
-	few	TRBV20-1	TRBJ2-7	CSARDSISSYEQYF	TGCAGTGCTAGAGATAGTATAAGCTCCTACGAGCAGTACTTC
-	few	TRBV20-1	TRBJ2-3	CSGTTGGPSLDTQYF	TGCAGTGGAACCACCGGGGGGCCCTCCTTGGATACGCAGTATTTT
-	-	TRBV7-9	TRBJ2-7	CASSTAGADEQYF	TGTGCCAGCAGCACCGCAGGGGCGGACGAGCAGTACTTC
-	-	TRBV11-2	TRBJ1-1	CASSLSEGFTEAFF	TGTGCCAGCAGCTTATCTGAAGGGTTCACTGAAGCTTTCTTT
TRBD1	-	TRBV20-1	TRBJ1-1	CSARTGENTEAFF	TGCAGTGCTAGAACAGGGGAGAACACTGAAGCTTTCTTT
TRBD2	few	TRBV7-9	TRBJ2-1	CASSLSGVSNEQFF	TGTGCCAGCAGCTTAAGCGGGGTCTCTAATGAGCAGTTCTTC
-	many	TRBV29-1	TRBJ1-5	CSVGGAGQPQHF	TGCAGCGTTGGAGGGGCCGGACAGCCCCAGCATTTT
TRBD2	few	TRBV6-1	TRBJ2-7	CASREGLAGGRGEQYF	TGTGCCAGCAGGGAAGGACTAGCGGGAGGAAGGGGCGAGCAGTACTTC
-	few	TRBV4-2	TRBJ2-7	CASSQTWSSYEQYF	TGTGCCAGCAGCCAGACGTGGTCCTCCTACGAGCAGTACTTC
TRBD1	many	TRBV3-1	TRBJ2-1	CASSLDRWNEQFF	TGTGCCAGCAGCCTGGACAGGTGGAATGAGCAGTTCTTC
-	few	TRBV11-3	TRBJ2-3	CASSPTSLDTQYF	TGTGCCAGCAGCCCAACTAGTTTAGATACGCAGTATTTT
-	-	TRBV20-1	TRBJ2-1	CSPSTGSYNEQFF	TGCAGCCCCTCGACAGGCTCCTACAATGAGCAGTTCTTC
TRBD2	many	TRBV4-3	TRBJ2-1	CASSQGSLLADENEQFF	TGCGCCAGCAGCCAAGGATCCCTGCTAGCGGACGAAAATGAGCAGTTCTTC
-	-	TRBV11-2	TRBJ2-5	CASSLWTAETQYF	TGTGCCAGCAGCCTGTGGACTGCAGAGACCCAGTACTTC
-	few	TRBV5-1	TRBJ2-2	CASSPRWGWNTGELFF	TGCGCCAGCAGCCCGCGGTGGGGATGGAACACCGGGGAGCTGTTTTTT
-	-	TRBV24-1	TRBJ2-3	CATSDFRGNGRDTQYF	TGTGCCACCAGTGATTTTCGGGGGAACGGGAGAGATACGCAGTATTTT
-	-	TRBV15	TRBJ1-2	CATSREVNRAGYTF	TGTGCCACCAGCAGAGAAGTGAACAGGGCTGGCTACACCTTC
TRBD2	many	TRBV7-2	TRBJ2-1	CASSLDASGPYNEQFF	TGTGCCAGCAGCTTAGATGCTAGCGGACCCTACAATGAGCAGTTCTTC
-	-	TRBV7-2	TRBJ2-5	CASSPQGFQETQYF	TGTGCCAGCAGCCCCCAGGGCTTCCAAGAGACCCAGTACTTC
-	-	TRBV29-1	TRBJ2-5	CSVDFGEETQYF	TGCAGCGTTGATTTCGGGGAAGAGACCCAGTACTTC
-	-	TRBV5-1	TRBJ1-1	CASSLSGPEAFF	TGCGCCAGCAGCTTGTCGGGACCTGAAGCTTTCTTT
TRBD1	many	TRBV6-1	TRBJ2-7	CASSPGQGFTYEQYF	TGTGCCAGCAGCCCGGGACAGGGCTTTACCTACGAGCAGTACTTC
-	-	TRBV20-1	TRBJ1-5	CSARGGGGDRQPQHF	TGCAGTGCTAGAGGCGGTGGAGGGGATCGACAGCCCCAGCATTTT
TRBD1	few	TRBV19	TRBJ2-1	CASRGQGSTHEQFF	TGTGCCAGTAGGGGACAGGGGTCTACTCATGAGCAGTTCTTC
TRBD2	-	TRBV9	TRBJ2-3	CASSSPGTKRDTQYF	TGTGCCAGCAGCTCACCCGGGACTAAGAGAGATACGCAGTATTTT
TRBD1	-	TRBV6-1	TRBJ1-5	CASSPGGYRGGQPQHF	TGTGCCAGCAGTCCGGGGGGGTACAGGGGGGGTCAGCCCCAGCATTTT
-	-	TRBV3-1	TRBJ2-4	CASSQATDKNIQYF	TGTGCCAGCAGCCAAGCGACAGATAAAAACATTCAGTACTTC
TRBD2	-	TRBV6-2/TRBV6-3	TRBJ2-7	CASRRIPGLAASYEQYF	TGTGCCAGCAGAAGAATACCGGGACTAGCCGCTTCCTACGAGCAGTACTTC
TRBD1	few	TRBV24-1	TRBJ2-2	CATSDPPGQGVTGELFF	TGTGCCACCAGTGATCCCCCGGGACAGGGTGTGACCGGGGAGCTGTTTTTT
-	few	TRBV7-8	TRBJ2-1	CASSLAQQGSYNEQFF	TGTGCCAGCAGCTTAGCGCAGCAGGGGTCCTACAATGAGCAGTTCTTC
TRBD2	few	TRBV4-1	TRBJ2-1	CASSQAGLRGAQIEQFF	TGCGCCAGCAGCCAAGCAGGACTGCGGGGGGCCCAAATAGAGCAGTTCTTC
TRBD1	-	TRBV4-2	TRBJ1-2	CASSQDLGDRGSNYGYTF	TGTGCCAGCAGCCAAGACCTGGGGGACAGGGGGTCAAACTATGGCTACACCTTC
TRBD2	-	TRBV11-2	TRBJ2-1	CASSLLSGPTYNEQFF	TGTGCCAGCAGCTTACTTAGCGGGCCAACCTACAATGAGCAGTTCTTC
-	-	TRBV6-5	TRBJ2-5	CASSYGVAPDRETQYF	TGTGCCAGCAGTTACGGGGTCGCGCCCGATAGGGAGACCCAGTACTTC
TRBD2	few	TRBV28	TRBJ2-7	CASSLGWRGGRRDYEQYF	TGTGCCAGCAGTTTGGGGTGGCGGGGGGGTCGTCGGGACTACGAGCAGTACTTC
-	-	TRBV28	TRBJ2-1	CASTDLDEQFF	TGTGCCAGCACCGACCTAGATGAGCAGTTCTTC
-	few	TRBV7-9	TRBJ2-3	CASSQTLAAASTDTQYF	TGTGCCAGCAGCCAGACTTTGGCAGCGGCCTCTACAGATACGCAGTATTTT
-	many	TRBV5-1	TRBJ1-2	CASSGFAGGDYGYTF	TGCGCCAGCAGCGGATTCGCGGGGGGCGACTATGGCTACACCTTC
TRBD2	few	TRBV5-1	TRBJ2-7	CASSRGPGLAGRSRGEQYF	TGCGCCAGCAGCCGTGGACCGGGACTAGCGGGACGATCTAGGGGCGAGCAGTACTTC
-	-	TRBV5-1	TRBJ2-2	CASSLTGHAGELFF	TGCGCCAGCAGCTTAACAGGGCACGCCGGGGAGCTGTTTTTT
TRBD1	few	TRBV4-2	TRBJ1-2	CASSRPGQGYGYTF	TGTGCCAGCAGCCGCCCGGGACAGGGATATGGCTACACCTTC